This T cell receptor beta chain was recorded in a study of naive and memory T cell subsets. Effector memory cells were sorted as CD45RA-CD27-, EMRA cells as CD45RA+CD27-. This clonotype was picked up many times. The trim removed 1 base at V and 10 bases at J, leaving 16 bases unmatched. The CDR3 runs to 17 residues. Germline CDR1 SGHNT, CDR2 YYREEE (reference sequence). An equimolar mix of two oligonucleotides served as the beta constant-region primer for TRBC1 and TRBC2. Nested alpha and beta constant-region primers with the SP2 primer drove four PCR rounds on ligated cDNA. TCRdb passed the UMI-ligation and nested PCR reads through MiXCR, listing each CDR3 protein once. The sample yields roughly 27,000 distinct CDR3 sequences, about 10% seen once.

What was sequenced was effector memory CD4+ T cells from blood. Subset indicated: effector memory, CD45RA- CD27-. The clonotype comes from a human donor in good health. V usage is TRBV5-4 and J usage is TRBJ2-1; TRBD2 agrees at 8 bases. The CDR3 sequence is CASSLRSGGGGRREQFF. The CDR3 nucleotides are TGTGCCAGCAGCTTGAGGTCGGGGGGGGGAGGACGACGCGAGCAGTTCTTC.